This T cell receptor beta chain was documented in a study of human T cells and chemical hapten exposure. The wider study: Sensitization was performed using 2% DPC on an approximately 2 cm by approximately 2 cm upper inner arm skin site. Study outcomes and limitations: DPC sensitization left the count of TCRs above 1 in 1000 unchanged. Expanded TCRs showed more large CDR3 clusters than pre-sensitization or healthy control sets.

This clonotype was seen more than once but under ten times. The target antigen is unknown. Time point defined: patch test 1, 2 weeks after DPC sensitization. Treatment here: therapeutic diphenylcyclopropenone sensitization with weekly scalp DPC. Those who donated were patients with alopecia, 18 to 70 years of age, and suitable for DPC. V was trimmed by 3 bases and J by 4 bases, leaving 9 bases between them. Germline-derived CDR1 and CDR2 are MNHNS and SASEGT. This CDR3 region has 13 residues. Each CDR3 protein gets one entry after TCRdb re-called the RACE reads with MiXCR. The sample has some 340,000 distinct CDR3 sequences, around 7% seen once.

V and J are TRBV6-1 and TRBJ1-1, with D hard to call. This specimen consisted of whole blood, obtained in connection with sensitization to the hapten diphenylcyclopropenone (DPC). The TCR was taken from a woman between 18 and 30 years old with alopecia areata. Some clones in this sample may be carry-over from other donors' samples. CDR3 in DNA: TGTGCCAGCAGTGATCATTCATTCACTGAAGCTTTCTTT. It is translated as CASSDHSFTEAFF.